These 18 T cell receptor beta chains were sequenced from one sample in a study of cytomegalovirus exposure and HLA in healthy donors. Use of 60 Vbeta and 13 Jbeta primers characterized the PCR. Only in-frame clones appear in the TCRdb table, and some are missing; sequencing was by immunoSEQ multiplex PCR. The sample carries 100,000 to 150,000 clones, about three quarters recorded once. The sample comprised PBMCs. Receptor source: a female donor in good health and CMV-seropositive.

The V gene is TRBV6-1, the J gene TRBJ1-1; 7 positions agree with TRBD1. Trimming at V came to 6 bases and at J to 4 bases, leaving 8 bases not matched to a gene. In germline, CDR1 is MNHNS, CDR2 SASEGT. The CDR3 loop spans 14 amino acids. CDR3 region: CASRNRGGGTEAFF. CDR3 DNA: TGTGCCAGCAGGAACAGGGGAGGCGGCACTGAAGCTTTCTTT.

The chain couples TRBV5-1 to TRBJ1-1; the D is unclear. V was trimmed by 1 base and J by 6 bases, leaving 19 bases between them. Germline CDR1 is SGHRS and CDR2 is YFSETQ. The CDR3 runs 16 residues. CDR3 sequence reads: CASSLMPGGKVPEAFF. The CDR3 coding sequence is TGCGCCAGCAGCTTGATGCCGGGAGGGAAGGTTCCTGAAGCTTTCTTT.

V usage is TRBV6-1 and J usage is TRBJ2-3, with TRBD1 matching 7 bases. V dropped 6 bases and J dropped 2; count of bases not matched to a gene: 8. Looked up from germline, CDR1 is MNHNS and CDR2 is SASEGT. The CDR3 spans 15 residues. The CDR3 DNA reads TGTGCCAGCAGGGGACGACAGGGTAACACAGATACGCAGTATTTT. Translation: CASRGRQGNTDTQYF.

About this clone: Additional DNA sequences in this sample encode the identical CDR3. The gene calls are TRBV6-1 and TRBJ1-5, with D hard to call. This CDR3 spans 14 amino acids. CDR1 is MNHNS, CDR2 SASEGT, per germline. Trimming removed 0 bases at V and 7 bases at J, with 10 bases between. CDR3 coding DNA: TGTGCCAGCAGTGAAGCCCTAGCCTCACAGCCCCAGCATTTT. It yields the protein CASSEALASQPQHF.

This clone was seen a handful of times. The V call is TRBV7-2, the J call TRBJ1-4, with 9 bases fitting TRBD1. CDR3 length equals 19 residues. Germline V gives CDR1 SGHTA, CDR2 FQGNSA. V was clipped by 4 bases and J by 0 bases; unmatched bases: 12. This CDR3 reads CASSSPPGTGSATNEKLFF. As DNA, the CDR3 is TGTGCCAGCAGCTCACCGCCCGGGACAGGGAGCGCAACTAATGAAAAACTGTTTTTT.

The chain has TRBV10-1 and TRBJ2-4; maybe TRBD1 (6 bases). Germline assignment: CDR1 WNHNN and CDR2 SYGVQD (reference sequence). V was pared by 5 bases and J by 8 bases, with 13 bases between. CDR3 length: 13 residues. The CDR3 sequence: CASSPQGFDIQYF. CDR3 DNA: TGCGCCAGCAGTCCCCAGGGGTTTGACATTCAGTACTTC.

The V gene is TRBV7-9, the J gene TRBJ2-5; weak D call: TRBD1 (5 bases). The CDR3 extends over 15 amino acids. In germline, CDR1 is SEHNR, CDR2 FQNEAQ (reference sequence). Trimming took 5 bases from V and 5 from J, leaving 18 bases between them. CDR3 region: CASSRRSQARETQYF. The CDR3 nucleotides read TGTGCCAGCAGCCGTCGTTCACAGGCAAGGGAGACCCAGTACTTC.

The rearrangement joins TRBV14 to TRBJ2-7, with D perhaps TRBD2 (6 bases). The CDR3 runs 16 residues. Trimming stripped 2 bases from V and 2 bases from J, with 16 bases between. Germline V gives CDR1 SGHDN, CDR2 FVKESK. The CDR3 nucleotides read TGTGCCAGCAGCCAATTGACGGCGGGCGGGACCTACGAGCAGTACTTC. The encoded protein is CASSQLTAGGTYEQYF.

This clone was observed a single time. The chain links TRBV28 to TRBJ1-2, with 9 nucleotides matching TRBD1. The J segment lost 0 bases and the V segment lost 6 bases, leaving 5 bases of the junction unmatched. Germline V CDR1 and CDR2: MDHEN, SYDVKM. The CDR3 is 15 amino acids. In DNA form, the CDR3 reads TGTGCCAGCAGACCTACAGGGGGCTCTAACTATGGCTACACCTTC. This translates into CASRPTGGSNYGYTF.

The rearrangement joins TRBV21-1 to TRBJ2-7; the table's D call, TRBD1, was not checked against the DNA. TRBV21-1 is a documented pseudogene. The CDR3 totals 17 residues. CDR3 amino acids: CASSKAWKGTGGHEQYF. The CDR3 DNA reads TGTGCCAGCAGCAAAGCTTGGAAGGGGACAGGGGGCCACGAGCAGTACTTC.

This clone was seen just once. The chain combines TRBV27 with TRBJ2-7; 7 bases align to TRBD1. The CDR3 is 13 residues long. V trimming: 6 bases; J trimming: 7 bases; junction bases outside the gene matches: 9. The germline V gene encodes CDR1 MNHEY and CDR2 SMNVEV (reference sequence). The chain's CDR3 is CASSSDRLREQYF. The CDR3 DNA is TGTGCCAGCAGCTCGGACAGGCTCCGGGAGCAGTACTTC.

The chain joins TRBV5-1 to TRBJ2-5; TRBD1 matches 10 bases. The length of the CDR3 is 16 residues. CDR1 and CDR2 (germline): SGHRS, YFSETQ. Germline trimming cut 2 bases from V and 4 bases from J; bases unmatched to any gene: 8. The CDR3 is CASSFFETGGSETQYF. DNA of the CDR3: TGCGCCAGCAGCTTTTTCGAGACAGGGGGCTCAGAGACCCAGTACTTC. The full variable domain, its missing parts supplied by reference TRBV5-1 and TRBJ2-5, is KAGVTQTPRYLIKTRGQQVTLSCSPISGHRSVSWYQQTPGQGLQFLFEYFSETQRNKGNFPGRFSGRQFSNSRSEMNVSTLELGDSALYLCASSFFETGGSETQYFGPGTRLLVL.

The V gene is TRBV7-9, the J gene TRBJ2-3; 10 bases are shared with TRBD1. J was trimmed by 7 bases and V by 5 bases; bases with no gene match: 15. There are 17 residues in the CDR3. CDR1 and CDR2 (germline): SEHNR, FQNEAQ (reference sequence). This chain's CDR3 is CASSATTMGTGANTQYF. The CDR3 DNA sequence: TGTGCCAGCAGCGCAACGACTATGGGGACAGGGGCAAATACGCAGTATTTT.

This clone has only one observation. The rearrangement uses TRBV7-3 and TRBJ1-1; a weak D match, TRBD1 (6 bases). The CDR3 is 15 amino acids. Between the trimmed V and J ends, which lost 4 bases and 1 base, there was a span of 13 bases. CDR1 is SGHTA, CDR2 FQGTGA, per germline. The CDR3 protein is CASSSDRRANTEAFF. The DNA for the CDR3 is TGTGCCAGCAGCTCGGACAGAAGAGCGAACACTGAAGCTTTCTTT. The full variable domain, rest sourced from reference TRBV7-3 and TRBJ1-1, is GAGVSQTPSNKVTEKGKYVELRCDPISGHTALYWYRQSLGQGPEFLIYFQGTGAADDSGLPNDRFFAVRPEGSVSTLKIQRTERGDSAVYLCASSSDRRANTEAFFGQGTRLTVV.

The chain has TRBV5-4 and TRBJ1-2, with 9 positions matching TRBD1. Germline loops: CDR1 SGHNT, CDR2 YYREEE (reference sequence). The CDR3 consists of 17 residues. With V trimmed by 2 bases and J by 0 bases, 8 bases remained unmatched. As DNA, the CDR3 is TGTGCCAGCAGCTTCGGGGGACAGGGTTTGACTAACTATGGCTACACCTTC. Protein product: CASSFGGQGLTNYGYTF. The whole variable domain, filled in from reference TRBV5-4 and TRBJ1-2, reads ETGVTQSPTHLIKTRGQQVTLRCSSQSGHNTVSWYQQALGQGPQFIFQYYREEENGRGNFPPRFSGLQFPNYSSELNVNALELDDSALYLCASSFGGQGLTNYGYTFGSGTRLTVV.

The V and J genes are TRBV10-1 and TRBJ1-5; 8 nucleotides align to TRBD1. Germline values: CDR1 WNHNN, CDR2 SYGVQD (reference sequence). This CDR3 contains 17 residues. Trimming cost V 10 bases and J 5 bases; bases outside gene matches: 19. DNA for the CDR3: TGCGCCATCACGACCGTCCCGGGACAGGAAATTTATCAGCCCCAGCATTTT. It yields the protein CAITTVPGQEIYQPQHF.

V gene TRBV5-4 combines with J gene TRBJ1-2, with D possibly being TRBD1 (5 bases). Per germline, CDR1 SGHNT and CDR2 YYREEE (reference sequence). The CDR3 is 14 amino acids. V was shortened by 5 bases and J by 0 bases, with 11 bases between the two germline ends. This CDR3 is CASRKAGPNYGYTF. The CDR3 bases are TGTGCCAGCAGAAAGGCGGGACCTAACTATGGCTACACCTTC. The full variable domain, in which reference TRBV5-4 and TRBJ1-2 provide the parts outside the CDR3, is ETGVTQSPTHLIKTRGQQVTLRCSSQSGHNTVSWYQQALGQGPQFIFQYYREEENGRGNFPPRFSGLQFPNYSSELNVNALELDDSALYLCASRKAGPNYGYTFGSGTRLTVV.

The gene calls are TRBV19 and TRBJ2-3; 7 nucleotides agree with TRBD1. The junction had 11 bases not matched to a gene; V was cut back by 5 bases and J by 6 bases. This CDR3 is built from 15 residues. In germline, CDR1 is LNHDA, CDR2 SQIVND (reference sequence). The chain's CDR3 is CASSPQGFTHDTQYF. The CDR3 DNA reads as TGTGCCAGTAGTCCACAGGGGTTCACACACGATACGCAGTATTTT.